These T cell receptor beta chains were read from a single sample in a study of vaccination and CD4 T cells after COVID-19. TCRdb recomputed calls from the PCR reads with MiXCR, one row per CDR3 protein. The data contain 20,000 to 30,000 distinct CDR3 sequences, around 62% of them singletons. These TCRs' antigens remain unknown. The sequenced sample was CD4+ T cells from blood, cultured in vitro. These TCRs come from a human donor who had recovered from COVID-19. CDR3s include the opening cysteine and the closing phenylalanine or tryptophan. D genes are given only for firm matches. Only part of the rows carry a size: once, few, many, or a class if the clone is expanded.

v_call,j_call,clone_size,d_call,cdr3_nt,cdr3_aa
TRBV20-1,TRBJ1-1,-,-,TGCAGTGCTAGGAAGGGGCGGAACACTGAAGCTTTCTTT,CSARKGRNTEAFF
TRBV7-7,TRBJ2-1,-,-,TGTGCCAGCAGCTCAACTCTCTCCTACAATGAGCAGTTCTTC,CASSSTLSYNEQFF
TRBV7-2,TRBJ2-5,-,-,TGTGCCAGCAGCTTGAGGCTAGGGGGTTACCAAGAGACCCAGTACTTC,CASSLRLGGYQETQYF
TRBV28,TRBJ2-1,-,-,TGTGCCAGCAGCCAAAGGACTTCCTACAATGAGCAGTTCTTC,CASSQRTSYNEQFF
TRBV20-1,TRBJ2-3,-,-,TGCAGTGTTGCTGGATTAGTCGGAAGTCGAGATACGCAGTATTTT,CSVAGLVGSRDTQYF
TRBV20-1,TRBJ2-7,-,-,TGCAGTGCCCCGAGGGGTGGTTACGAGCAGTACTTC,CSAPRGGYEQYF
TRBV2,TRBJ1-1,-,TRBD1,TGTGCCAGCAACCCGGACAGGGATACTGAAGCTTTCTTT,CASNPDRDTEAFF
TRBV30,TRBJ2-7,few,-,TGTGCCTGGAGTGTACTGGACGGCGAGCAGTACTTC,CAWSVLDGEQYF
TRBV19,TRBJ2-2,-,TRBD2,TGTGCCACCCTAGCGGGAGGGGCCCCTACGGGCGAGCTGTTTTTT,CATLAGGAPTGELFF
TRBV27,TRBJ1-6,few,-,TGTGCCAGCAGTTCAGGGATAGATAATTCACCCCTCCACTTT,CASSSGIDNSPLHF
TRBV19,TRBJ1-3,-,-,TGTGCCAGTAGTATACGGGGCTCTGGAAACACCATATATTTT,CASSIRGSGNTIYF
TRBV24-1,TRBJ2-7,-,-,TGTGCCACCAGTGGGCTTGGGGCAAACTCCTACGAGCAGTACTTC,CATSGLGANSYEQYF
TRBV27,TRBJ2-1,-,TRBD2,TGTGCCAGCAGTTTATTGGTTTCCGGGAGGGCCTCCAATGAGCAGTTCTTC,CASSLLVSGRASNEQFF
TRBV28,TRBJ2-7,-,TRBD2,TGTGCCAGCAGATTAAGCGGGAGATCCCACGAGCAGTACTTC,CASRLSGRSHEQYF
TRBV7-3,TRBJ1-1,-,-,TGTGCCAGCAGTGAACCCCGGGGGGCAAACACTGAAGCTTTCTTT,CASSEPRGANTEAFF
TRBV6-2/TRBV6-3,TRBJ2-7,-,TRBD2,TGTGCCAGCAGCCTACCACTAGCGGGAGTCGGTGAGCAGTACTTC,CASSLPLAGVGEQYF
TRBV27,TRBJ1-2,-,TRBD1,TGTGCCAGCAGTCGAGCAACAGGGGGCTATGGCTACACCTTC,CASSRATGGYGYTF
TRBV11-2,TRBJ2-3,-,-,TGTGCCAGCAGCTCGCGGCTCTCCGATACGCAGTATTTT,CASSSRLSDTQYF
TRBV2,TRBJ2-7,-,-,TGTGCCAGCAGTGGTTGGCGGGGGCGAGGCGAGCAGTACTTC,CASSGWRGRGEQYF
TRBV6-2/TRBV6-3,TRBJ2-3,-,-,TGTGCCAGCAGCCGGAGGACAGATACGCAGTATTTT,CASSRRTDTQYF
TRBV6-2/TRBV6-3,TRBJ1-1,-,TRBD1,TGTGCCAGCACTCGCAGGGGGGAGGTAGTCTTT,CASTRRGEVVF
TRBV28,TRBJ2-1,-,-,TGTGCCAGCAGTAGGACCCCCTACAATGAGCAGTTCTTC,CASSRTPYNEQFF
TRBV6-1,TRBJ1-5,-,TRBD1,TGTGCCAGCAGTGTAAACCAGGGGGGCAATCAGCCCCAGCATTTT,CASSVNQGGNQPQHF
TRBV7-9,TRBJ1-1,-,TRBD1,TGTGCCAGCAGCAAGCCAGGGGGCGCCAACACTGAAGCTTTCTTT,CASSKPGGANTEAFF
TRBV20-1,TRBJ1-1,-,-,TGCAGTGCTAGACCGGGGGCGGGAAACACTGAAGCTTTCTTT,CSARPGAGNTEAFF
TRBV27,TRBJ1-5,-,-,TGTGCCAGCACGGGGGGGGCAGGTCAGCCCCAGCATTTT,CASTGGAGQPQHF
TRBV28,TRBJ1-2,few,-,TGTGCCAGCAGCAACCAGGGGAGCCAAGCTAACTATGGCTACACCTTC,CASSNQGSQANYGYTF
TRBV15,TRBJ2-7,few,-,TGTGCCACCAGCGGGGACCCGTTCGGCTCCTACGAGCAGTACTTC,CATSGDPFGSYEQYF
TRBV19,TRBJ1-2,-,-,TGTGCCAGTACCGACCAGACCAGGGCTAGGGGCGGCTACACCTTC,CASTDQTRARGGYTF
TRBV7-2,TRBJ2-1,-,TRBD2,TGTGCCAGCAGCTTAGATTACCGGGACTACTCTTTC,CASSLDYRDYSF
TRBV2,TRBJ2-7,once,-,TGTGCCAGCAGTGGAGCAAGGGGGCAGTACTTC,CASSGARGQYF
TRBV7-9,TRBJ1-5,-,-,TGTGCCAGCAGCTGGGGCGAGATCAGCAATCAGCCCCAGCATTTT,CASSWGEISNQPQHF
TRBV7-9,TRBJ2-5,-,-,TGTGCCAGCAGCTTAGGCGGGGACGTCGGATTTAAGACCCAGTACTTC,CASSLGGDVGFKTQYF
TRBV7-2,TRBJ2-7,-,-,TGTGCCAGCAGCCCGGGGCGGGACGCCCAATACGAGCAGTACTTC,CASSPGRDAQYEQYF
TRBV21-1,TRBJ1-5,few,-,TGTGCCAGCAGCAAAGGGGACCCTTATAGCAATCAGCCCCAGCATTTT,CASSKGDPYSNQPQHF
TRBV6-1,TRBJ1-2,few,TRBD1,TGTGCCAGCAGTGATCGTACGGGACAGGGTGCCTATGGCTACACCTTC,CASSDRTGQGAYGYTF
TRBV28,TRBJ1-1,-,-,TGTGCCAGCAGCCCATCGGGGGCCAACACTGAAGCTTTCTTT,CASSPSGANTEAFF
TRBV21-1,TRBJ1-1,few,-,TGTGCCAGCAGCAAATACGCCAGGGGCACTGAAGCTTTCTTT,CASSKYARGTEAFF
TRBV28,TRBJ2-7,once,-,TGTGCCAGCAGTCCCATCGATGGAGGGAAAGACGAGCAGTACTTC,CASSPIDGGKDEQYF
TRBV10-3,TRBJ1-2,once,-,TGTGCCATCAGTGAGGTCAGCAACTATGGCTACACCTTC,CAISEVSNYGYTF
TRBV20-1,TRBJ2-7,-,TRBD2,TGCAGTGCTAGAGCTAGACTAGCGGGAGGGCGCGAGCAGTACTTC,CSARARLAGGREQYF
TRBV7-9,TRBJ2-3,-,-,TGTGCCAGCAGCTTAGGGGGGCCGGATACGCAGTATTTT,CASSLGGPDTQYF
TRBV20-1,TRBJ1-1,few,TRBD1,TGCAGTGCTGAGGACAGGACTGATGGGAACACTGAAGCTTTCTTT,CSAEDRTDGNTEAFF
TRBV7-3,TRBJ2-2,-,TRBD2,TGTGCCAGCAGCTTGGCTAGCGGGACGGGCACCGGGGAGCTGTTTTTT,CASSLASGTGTGELFF
TRBV30,TRBJ1-1,-,-,TGTGCCTGGCGAGAGAACACTGAAGCTTTCTTT,CAWRENTEAFF
TRBV20-1,TRBJ2-3,-,TRBD2,TGCAGTGCTAAAGGGACTAGCGGGAGGACAGATACGCAGTATTTT,CSAKGTSGRTDTQYF
TRBV5-1,TRBJ2-7,-,-,TGCGCCAGCAGCTTGTCCGGGGCGGTAAACGAGCAGTACTTC,CASSLSGAVNEQYF
TRBV18,TRBJ2-1,once,TRBD2,TGTGCCAGCTCACCAAGGCGGGTCAGCGGGGAAGGACAGTTCTTC,CASSPRRVSGEGQFF
TRBV28,TRBJ1-2,-,-,TGTGCCAGCAGTTTATTAGCAGGGCCGAGGGGCTACACCTTC,CASSLLAGPRGYTF
TRBV6-2/TRBV6-3,TRBJ1-5,few,-,TGTGCCAGCAGCCGTGGTTGGCAGCCCCAGCATTTT,CASSRGWQPQHF
TRBV11-2,TRBJ1-2,few,TRBD1,TGTGCCAGCAGCCGACAGGGCGGCTATGGCTACACCTTC,CASSRQGGYGYTF
TRBV7-2,TRBJ2-3,-,-,TGTGCCAGCAGCCCCTCCTATATAGATACGCAGTATTTT,CASSPSYIDTQYF
TRBV21-1,TRBJ2-5,-,-,TGTGCCAGCAGCAAAGAAGAGAAAGAGACCCAGTACTTC,CASSKEEKETQYF
TRBV6-1,TRBJ1-2,-,TRBD1,TGTGCCAGCACCAAAGGGACAGCGGGGTATGGCTACACCTTC,CASTKGTAGYGYTF
TRBV2,TRBJ2-1,-,-,TGTGCCAGCAGTGGGGGGGCGAGCGGGGTTCTCTTTAATGAGCAGTTCTTC,CASSGGASGVLFNEQFF
TRBV11-2,TRBJ1-5,-,-,TGTGCCAGCAGCCCACGACAACTAAGCAATCAGCCCCAGCATTTT,CASSPRQLSNQPQHF
TRBV20-1,TRBJ2-1,-,TRBD2,TGCAGTGCGGGGACTAGCGGGAGGGCCTCCAATGAGCAGTTCTTC,CSAGTSGRASNEQFF
TRBV6-1,TRBJ2-1,-,-,TGTGCCAGCAGGCGAACCGGGCCGGGGACTCCGAACAATGAGCAGTTCTTC,CASRRTGPGTPNNEQFF
TRBV20-1,TRBJ1-5,once,-,TGCAGTGCTAGTTTTGGGGGCGAGCAGCCCCAGCATTTT,CSASFGGEQPQHF